This TCR beta chain emerged from a study of cytomegalovirus exposure and HLA in healthy donors. Study results and caveats: Associated with cytomegalovirus, according to the listing, were approximately 160 TCR beta chains. Later analysis identified over 15,000 TCR beta sequences associated with HLA alleles, using a false discovery rate threshold of 0.05.

The primer mix had 60 Vbeta and 13 Jbeta primers. Profiled with immunoSEQ multiplex PCR; TCRdb holds only in-frame clones, not every one. The sample holds approximately 120,000 clones. Comments on this clone: The antigen remains undetermined.

Though probably carrying unrecorded immune exposures, donors were nominally healthy at sampling. Sequencing input: PBMCs. This TCR derives from a man aged 25 to 40 in good health and CMV-seronegative.

The DNA of the CDR3 is TGTGCCAGCACCGGGACAGGGGGTAACGAGCAGTACTTC. It specifies CASTGTGGNEQYF. This rearrangement joins TRBV27 to TRBJ2-7; 11 positions agree with TRBD1. This CDR3 region has 13 residues. The V segment lost 7 bases and the J segment 5 bases; nucleotides outside the gene matches: 4. Germline CDR1 and CDR2: MNHEY and SMNVEV (reference sequence).